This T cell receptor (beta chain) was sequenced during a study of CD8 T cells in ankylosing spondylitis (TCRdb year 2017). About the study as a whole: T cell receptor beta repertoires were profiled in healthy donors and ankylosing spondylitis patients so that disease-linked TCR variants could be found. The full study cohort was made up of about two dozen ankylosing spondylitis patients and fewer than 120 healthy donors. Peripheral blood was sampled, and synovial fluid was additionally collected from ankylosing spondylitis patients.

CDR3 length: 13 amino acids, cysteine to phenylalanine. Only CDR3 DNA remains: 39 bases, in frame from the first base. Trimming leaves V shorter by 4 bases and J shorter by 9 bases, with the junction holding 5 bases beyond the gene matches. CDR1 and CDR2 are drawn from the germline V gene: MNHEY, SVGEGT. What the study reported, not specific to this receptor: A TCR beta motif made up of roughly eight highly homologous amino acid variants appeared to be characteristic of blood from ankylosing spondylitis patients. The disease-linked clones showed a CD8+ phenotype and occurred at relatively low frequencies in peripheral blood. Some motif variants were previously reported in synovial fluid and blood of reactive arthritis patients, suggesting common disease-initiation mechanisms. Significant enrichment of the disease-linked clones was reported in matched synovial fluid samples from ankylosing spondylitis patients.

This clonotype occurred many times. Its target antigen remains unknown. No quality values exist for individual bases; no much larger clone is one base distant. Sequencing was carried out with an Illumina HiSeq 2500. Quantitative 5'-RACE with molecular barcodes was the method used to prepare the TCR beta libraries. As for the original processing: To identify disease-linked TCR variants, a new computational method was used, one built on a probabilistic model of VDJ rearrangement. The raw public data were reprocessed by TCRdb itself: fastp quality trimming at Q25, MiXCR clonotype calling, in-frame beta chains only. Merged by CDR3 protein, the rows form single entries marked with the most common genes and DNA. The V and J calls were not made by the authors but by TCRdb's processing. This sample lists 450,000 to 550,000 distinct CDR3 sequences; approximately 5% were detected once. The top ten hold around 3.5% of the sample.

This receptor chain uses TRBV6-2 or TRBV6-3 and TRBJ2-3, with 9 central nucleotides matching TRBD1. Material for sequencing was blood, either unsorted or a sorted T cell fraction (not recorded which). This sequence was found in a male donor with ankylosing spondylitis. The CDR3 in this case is CASSSRGQGTQYF. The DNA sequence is TGTGCCAGCAGTTCCCGAGGACAGGGGACGCAGTATTTT.